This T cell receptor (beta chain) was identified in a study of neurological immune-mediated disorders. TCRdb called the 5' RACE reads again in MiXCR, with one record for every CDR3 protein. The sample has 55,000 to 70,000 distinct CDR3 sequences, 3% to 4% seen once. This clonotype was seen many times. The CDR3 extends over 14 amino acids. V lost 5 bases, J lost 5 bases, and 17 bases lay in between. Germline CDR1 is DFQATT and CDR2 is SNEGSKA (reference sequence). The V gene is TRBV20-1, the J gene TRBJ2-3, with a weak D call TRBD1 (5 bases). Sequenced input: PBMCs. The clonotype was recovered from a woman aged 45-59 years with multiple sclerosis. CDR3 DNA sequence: TGCAGTGCTGCCCCAGGGCTGGGTGGAGATACGCAGTATTTT. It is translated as CSAAPGLGGDTQYF.